This T cell receptor (beta chain) is from a study of PD-1 blockade in classical Hodgkin lymphoma. Study outcomes and limitations: By C4D1, CD4+ diversity increased significantly, especially in complete responders. Newly diagnosed patients and complete responders had comparable diversity at baseline.

Germline lookup yields CDR1 MNHEY and CDR2 SVGAGI. The CDR3 has 15 residues. The V end lost 1 base, the J end lost 2 bases, and 10 bases lay between the germline ends. With no exception, relapse followed autologous stem cell transplantation in all patients, and brentuximab vedotin exposure varied. Some clones are missing from TCRdb's copy, which holds only in-frame ones; the method was immunoSEQ multiplex PCR. The sample consists of around 10,000 clones, roughly three quarters of them appearing once. Details on this clone: No antigen is known for it.

The TCR sequence derives from a human donor with classical Hodgkin lymphoma. Sample: peripheral blood mononuclear cells (PBMCs), taken at baseline. V gene TRBV6-5 combines with J gene TRBJ2-3; D is ambiguous. CDR3 in amino acids: CASSYFVGNTDTQYF. The CDR3 DNA sequence: TGTGCCAGCAGTTACTTTGTGGGTAACACAGATACGCAGTATTTT.